This TCR beta chain was retrieved from a study of read filtering for tumor transcriptome and immune sequencing. Study information: Patients were 17 male and some 15 female, mean age 65.9 years, range roughly 47 to 80.

This clonotype appeared many times. The library was built from about 0.4 ug RNA with molecular barcoded adaptors for alpha/delta and beta/gamma chains. TCRdb re-derived calls from the reads in MiXCR, one entry per CDR3 protein. The table includes some 120,000 distinct CDR3 sequences, approximately 13% detected once. CDR1 is MGHRA and CDR2 is YSYEKL in the germline V gene. The V and J ends lost 2 bases and 4 bases, in that order; junction bases with no gene match: 11. CDR3 length equals 17 residues. This clonotype was sampled from a donor at least 40 years old with multiple myeloma. Sequencing was done on a sample of a population of CD138-negative cells sorted from bone marrow. This rearrangement joins TRBV4-1 to TRBJ2-7; 10 nucleotides match TRBD1. CDR3 DNA: TGCGCCAGCAGCCAATACCAGTCAGGACAGGGGGGTTACGAGCAGTACTTC. It translates to CASSQYQSGQGGYEQYF.